This record concerns one T cell receptor beta chain sequence. Assay: immunoSEQ multiplex PCR; the TCRdb copy retains only in-frame clones and omits some. The top ten hold approximately 1.7% of the sample, which has around 110,000 clones, roughly 89% seen once. After removal of 1 base from V and 8 bases from J, the junction contained 6 bases not matched to a gene. This CDR3 is 14 amino acids long. Germline V gene data show CDR1 as SGHNT and CDR2 as YYREEE (reference sequence). The data derive from a study of PD-L1 blockade in urothelial cancer. Stated time point: peripheral blood 6 weeks after treatment start.

J is TRBJ2-1 and V is TRBV5-4, with TRBD2 matching over 7 bases. This clonotype was sampled from a man aged 55 to 70 with urothelial cancer. Source: PBMCs, taken around atezolizumab (anti-PD-L1) treatment. Here the CDR3 DNA reads TGTGCCAGCAGCTTGAGGGAGGGGATCGATGAGCAGTTCTTC. Translated, it gives CASSLREGIDEQFF.